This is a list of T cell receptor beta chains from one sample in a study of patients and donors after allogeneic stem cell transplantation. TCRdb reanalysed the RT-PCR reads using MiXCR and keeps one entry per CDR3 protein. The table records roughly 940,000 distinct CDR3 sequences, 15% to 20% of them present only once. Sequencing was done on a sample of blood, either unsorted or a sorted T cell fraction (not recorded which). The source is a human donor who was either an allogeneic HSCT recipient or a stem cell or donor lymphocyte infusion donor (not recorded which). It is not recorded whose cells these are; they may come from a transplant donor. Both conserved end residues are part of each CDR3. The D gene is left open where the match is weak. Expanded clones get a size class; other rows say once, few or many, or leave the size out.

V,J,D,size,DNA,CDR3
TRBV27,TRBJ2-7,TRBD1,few,TGTGCCAGCAGTTTTTCGACCGGGACAGGCCGAACGTTCGAGCAGTACTTC,CASSFSTGTGRTFEQYF
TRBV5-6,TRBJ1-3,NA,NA,TGTGCCAGCAGCTTGGAATCGGGGTTTTCGTCTGGAAACACCATATATTTT,CASSLESGFSSGNTIYF
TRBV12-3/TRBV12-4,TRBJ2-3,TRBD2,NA,TGTGCCAGCAGTAAAGCGGGGGGGACTGATACGCAGTATTTT,CASSKAGGTDTQYF
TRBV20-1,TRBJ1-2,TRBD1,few,TGCAGTGCTAAGGCGACAGGGGGGAGCCTCGGCTACACCTTC,CSAKATGGSLGYTF
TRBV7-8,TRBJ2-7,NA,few,TGTGCCAGCAGCTTAAAGCCCAAACAGGACTCCTACGAGCAGTACTTC,CASSLKPKQDSYEQYF
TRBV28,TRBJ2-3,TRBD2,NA,TGTGCCAGCAGCCGACCTAGCGGGAGTTCCACAGATACGCAGTATTTT,CASSRPSGSSTDTQYF
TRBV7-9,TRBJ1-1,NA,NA,TGTGCCAGCAGCTTAAGCCAAGAGAACACTGAAGCTTTCTTT,CASSLSQENTEAFF
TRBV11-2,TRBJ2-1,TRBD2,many,TGTGCCAGCAGCACCGGGACTAGCGGATACAATGAGCAGTTCTTC,CASSTGTSGYNEQFF
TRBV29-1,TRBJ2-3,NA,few,TGCAGCGTTTGGCAGGGAGGTGCAGATACGCAGTATTTT,CSVWQGGADTQYF
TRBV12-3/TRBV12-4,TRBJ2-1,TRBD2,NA,TGTGCCAGCAGTTTACGGGGAACTAGCGGGAGAACCAATGAGCAGTTCTTC,CASSLRGTSGRTNEQFF
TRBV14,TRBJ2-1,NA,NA,TGTGCCAGCAGCCAAGGGACGTATCGGGGTGAGCAGTTCTTC,CASSQGTYRGEQFF